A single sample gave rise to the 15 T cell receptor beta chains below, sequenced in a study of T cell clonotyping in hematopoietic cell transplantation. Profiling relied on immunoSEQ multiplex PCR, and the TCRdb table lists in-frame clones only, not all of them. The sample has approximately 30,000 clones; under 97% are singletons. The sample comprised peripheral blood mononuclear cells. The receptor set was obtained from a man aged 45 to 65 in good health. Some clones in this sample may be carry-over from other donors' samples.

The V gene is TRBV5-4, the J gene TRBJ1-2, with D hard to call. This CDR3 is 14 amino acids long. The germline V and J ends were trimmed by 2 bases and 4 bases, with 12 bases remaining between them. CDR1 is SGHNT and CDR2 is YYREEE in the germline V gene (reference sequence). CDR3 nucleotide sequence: TGTGCCAGCAGCTTAGATGGTGTGTCCTATGGCTACACCTTC. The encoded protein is CASSLDGVSYGYTF.

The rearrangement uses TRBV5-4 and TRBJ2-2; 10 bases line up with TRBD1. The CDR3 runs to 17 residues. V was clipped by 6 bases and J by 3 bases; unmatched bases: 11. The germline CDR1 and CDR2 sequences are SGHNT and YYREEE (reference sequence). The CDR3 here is CASNQGRDRGYTGELFF. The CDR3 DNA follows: TGTGCCAGCAACCAAGGCCGGGACAGGGGTTACACCGGGGAGCTGTTTTTT.

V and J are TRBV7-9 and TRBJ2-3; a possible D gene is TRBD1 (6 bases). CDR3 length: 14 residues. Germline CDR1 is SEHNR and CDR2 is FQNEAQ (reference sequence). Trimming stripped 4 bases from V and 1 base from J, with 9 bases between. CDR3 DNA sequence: TGTGCCAGCAGCTCATCAGGGGGCACAGATACGCAGTATTTT. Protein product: CASSSSGGTDTQYF.

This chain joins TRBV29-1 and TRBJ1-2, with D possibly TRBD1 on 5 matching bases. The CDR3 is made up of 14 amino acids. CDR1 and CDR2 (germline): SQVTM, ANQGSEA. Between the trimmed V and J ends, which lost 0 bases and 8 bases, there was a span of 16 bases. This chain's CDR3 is CSVEDPRASSGYTF. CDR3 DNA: TGCAGCGTTGAAGATCCCAGGGCATCGTCCGGCTACACCTTC. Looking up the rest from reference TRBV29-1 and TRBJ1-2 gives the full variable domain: SAVISQKPSRDICQRGTSLTIQCQVDSQVTMMFWYRQQPGQSLTLIATANQGSEATYESGFVIDKFPISRPNLTFSTLTVSNMSPEDSSIYLCSVEDPRASSGYTFGSGTRLTVV.

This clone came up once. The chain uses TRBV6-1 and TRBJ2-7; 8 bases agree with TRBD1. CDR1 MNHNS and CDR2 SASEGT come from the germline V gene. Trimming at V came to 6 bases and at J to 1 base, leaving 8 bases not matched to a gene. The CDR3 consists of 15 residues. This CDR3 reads CASSLGQGESYEQYF. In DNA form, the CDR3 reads TGTGCCAGCAGCCTCGGACAGGGTGAATCCTACGAGCAGTACTTC.

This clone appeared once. The chain's CDR3 is CAWSVRTQVGSPLHF. CDR3 DNA sequence: TGTGCCTGGAGTGTGCGGACCCAGGTCGGTTCACCCCTCCACTTT. The V and J genes are TRBV30 and TRBJ1-6; D uncertain. From germline, CDR1 is GTSNPN and CDR2 SVGIG (reference sequence). The CDR3 totals 15 residues. Trimming removed 0 bases at V and 9 bases at J, with 15 bases between.

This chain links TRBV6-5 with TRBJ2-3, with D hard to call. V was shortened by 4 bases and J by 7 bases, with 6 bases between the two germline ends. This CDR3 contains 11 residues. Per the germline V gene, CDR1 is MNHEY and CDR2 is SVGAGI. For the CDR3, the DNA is TGTGCCAGCAGTTCTACGAATACGCAGTATTTT. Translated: CASSSTNTQYF.

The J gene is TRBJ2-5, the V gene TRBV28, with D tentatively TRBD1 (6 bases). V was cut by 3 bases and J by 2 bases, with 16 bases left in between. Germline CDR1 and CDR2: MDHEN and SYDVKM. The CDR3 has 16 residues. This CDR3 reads CASSFLDRKVQETQYF. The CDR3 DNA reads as TGTGCCAGCAGTTTCCTCGACAGGAAAGTACAAGAGACCCAGTACTTC.

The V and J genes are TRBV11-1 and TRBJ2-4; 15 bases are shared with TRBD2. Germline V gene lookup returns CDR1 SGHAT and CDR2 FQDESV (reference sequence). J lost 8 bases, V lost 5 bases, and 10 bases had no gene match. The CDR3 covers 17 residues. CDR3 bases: TGTGCCAGCAGCCCCCGAGGGACTAGCGGGGGGACGGACATTCAGTACTTC. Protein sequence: CASSPRGTSGGTDIQYF.

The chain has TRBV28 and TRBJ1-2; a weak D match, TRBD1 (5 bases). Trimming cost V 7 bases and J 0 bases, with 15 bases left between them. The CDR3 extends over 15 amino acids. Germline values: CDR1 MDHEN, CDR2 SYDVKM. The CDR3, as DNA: TGTGCCAGCACGAGGGGCATACTATCTAACTATGGCTACACCTTC. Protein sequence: CASTRGILSNYGYTF.

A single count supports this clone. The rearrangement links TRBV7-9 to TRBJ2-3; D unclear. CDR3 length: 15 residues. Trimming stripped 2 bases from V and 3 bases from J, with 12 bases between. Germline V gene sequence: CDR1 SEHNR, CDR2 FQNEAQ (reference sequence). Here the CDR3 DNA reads TGTGCCAGCAGCTTAACCCCCCCGCGGACAGATACGCAGTATTTT. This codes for CASSLTPPRTDTQYF.

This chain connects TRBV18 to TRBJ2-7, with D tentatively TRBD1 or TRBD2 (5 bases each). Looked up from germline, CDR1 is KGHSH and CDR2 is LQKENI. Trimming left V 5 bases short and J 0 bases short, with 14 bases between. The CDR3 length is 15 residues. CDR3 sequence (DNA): TGTGCCAGCTCAGTCGGGACCGACGTCTCCTACGAGCAGTACTTC. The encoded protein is CASSVGTDVSYEQYF.

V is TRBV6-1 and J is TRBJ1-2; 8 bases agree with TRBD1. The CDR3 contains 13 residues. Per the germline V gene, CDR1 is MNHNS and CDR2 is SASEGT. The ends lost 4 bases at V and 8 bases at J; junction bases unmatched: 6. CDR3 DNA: TGTGCCAGCAGTGTGGACAGGGTGAGGGGCTACACCTTC. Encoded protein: CASSVDRVRGYTF.

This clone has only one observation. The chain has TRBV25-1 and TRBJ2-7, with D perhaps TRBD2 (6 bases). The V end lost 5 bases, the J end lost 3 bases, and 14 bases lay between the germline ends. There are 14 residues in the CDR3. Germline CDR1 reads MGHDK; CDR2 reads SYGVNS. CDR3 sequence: CASSRPGGDYEQYF. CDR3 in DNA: TGTGCCAGCAGTAGGCCCGGAGGGGACTACGAGCAGTACTTC.

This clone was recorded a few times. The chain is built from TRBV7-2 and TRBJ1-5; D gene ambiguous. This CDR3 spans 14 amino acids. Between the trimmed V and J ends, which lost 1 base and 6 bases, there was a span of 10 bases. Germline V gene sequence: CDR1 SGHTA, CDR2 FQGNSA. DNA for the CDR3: TGTGCCAGCAGCTTAGGGAAAGGGAGTCAGCCCCAGCATTTT. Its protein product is CASSLGKGSQPQHF.